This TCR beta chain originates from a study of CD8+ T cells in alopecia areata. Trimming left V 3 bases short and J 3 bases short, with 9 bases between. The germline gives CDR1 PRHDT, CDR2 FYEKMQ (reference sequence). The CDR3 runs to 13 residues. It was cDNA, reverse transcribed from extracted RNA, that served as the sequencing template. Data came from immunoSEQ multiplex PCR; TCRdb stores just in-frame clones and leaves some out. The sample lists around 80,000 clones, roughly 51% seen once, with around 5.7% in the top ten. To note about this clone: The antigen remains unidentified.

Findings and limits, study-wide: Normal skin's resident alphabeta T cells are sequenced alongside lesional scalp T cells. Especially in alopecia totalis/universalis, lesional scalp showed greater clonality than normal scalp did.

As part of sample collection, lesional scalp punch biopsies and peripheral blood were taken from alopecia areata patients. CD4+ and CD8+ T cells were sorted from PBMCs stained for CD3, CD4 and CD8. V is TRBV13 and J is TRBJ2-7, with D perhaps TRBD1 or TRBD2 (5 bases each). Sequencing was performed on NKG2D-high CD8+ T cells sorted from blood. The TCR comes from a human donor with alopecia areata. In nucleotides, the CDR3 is TGTGCCAGCAGCTTGGGGGTGAACTACGAGCAGTACTTC. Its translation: CASSLGVNYEQYF.